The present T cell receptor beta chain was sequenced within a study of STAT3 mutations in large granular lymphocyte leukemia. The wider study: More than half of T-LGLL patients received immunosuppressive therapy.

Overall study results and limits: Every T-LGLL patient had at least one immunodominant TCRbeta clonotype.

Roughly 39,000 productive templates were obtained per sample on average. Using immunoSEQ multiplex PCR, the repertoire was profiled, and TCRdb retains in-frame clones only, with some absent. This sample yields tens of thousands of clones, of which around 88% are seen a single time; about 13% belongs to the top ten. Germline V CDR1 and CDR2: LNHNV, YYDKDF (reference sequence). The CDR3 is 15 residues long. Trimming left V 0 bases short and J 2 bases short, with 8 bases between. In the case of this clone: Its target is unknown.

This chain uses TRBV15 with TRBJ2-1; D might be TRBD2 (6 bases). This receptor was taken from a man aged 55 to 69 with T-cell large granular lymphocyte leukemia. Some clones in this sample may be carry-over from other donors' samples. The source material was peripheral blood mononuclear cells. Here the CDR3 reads CATSRDSGAYNEQFF. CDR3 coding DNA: TGTGCCACCAGCAGAGATTCGGGGGCCTACAATGAGCAGTTCTTC.